This TCR beta chain originates from a study of cytomegalovirus exposure and HLA in healthy donors. This CDR3 spans 15 amino acids. The V segment lost 7 bases and the J segment 8 bases; nucleotides outside the gene matches: 19. Germline CDR1 SQVTM, CDR2 ANQGSEA. PCR involved 60 Vbeta and 13 Jbeta primers. Sequencing used immunoSEQ multiplex PCR; TCRdb keeps in-frame clones, though not all of them. The table includes roughly 160,000 clones, just under 80% detected once. Study-level findings and limits: Later analysis identified several of the most significant clusters that appeared linked to common viral pathogens.

Points on this clone: Antigen unknown.

Healthy people donating bone marrow made up the donors. This receptor was taken from a woman between 45 and 65 years old in good health and CMV-seropositive. The source material was PBMCs. This sequence joins TRBV29-1 and TRBJ1-2; 7 nucleotides match TRBD1. CDR3 sequence (DNA): TGCAGCGCCCTTTCCGACAGGGTAAAAGGAGAGGGCTACACCTTC. Residues: CSALSDRVKGEGYTF.